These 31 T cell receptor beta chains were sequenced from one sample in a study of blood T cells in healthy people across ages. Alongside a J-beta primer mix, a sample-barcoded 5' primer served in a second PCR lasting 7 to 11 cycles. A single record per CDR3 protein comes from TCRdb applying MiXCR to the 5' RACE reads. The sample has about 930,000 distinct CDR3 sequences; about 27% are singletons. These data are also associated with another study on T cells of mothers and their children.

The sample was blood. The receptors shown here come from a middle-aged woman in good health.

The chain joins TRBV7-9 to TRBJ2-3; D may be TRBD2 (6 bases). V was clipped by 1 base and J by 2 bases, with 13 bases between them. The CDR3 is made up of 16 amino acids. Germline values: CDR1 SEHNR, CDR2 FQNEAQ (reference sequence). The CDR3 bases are TGTGCCAGCAGCTTAGAAGTGGGGGGACCCACAGATACGCAGTATTTT. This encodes CASSLEVGGPTDTQYF.

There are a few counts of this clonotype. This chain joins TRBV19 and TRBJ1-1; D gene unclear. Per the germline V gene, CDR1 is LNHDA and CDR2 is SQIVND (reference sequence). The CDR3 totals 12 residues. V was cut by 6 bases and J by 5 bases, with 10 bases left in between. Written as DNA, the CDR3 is TGTGCCAGTAGATACATGGGTACTGAAGCTTTCTTT. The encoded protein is CASRYMGTEAFF.

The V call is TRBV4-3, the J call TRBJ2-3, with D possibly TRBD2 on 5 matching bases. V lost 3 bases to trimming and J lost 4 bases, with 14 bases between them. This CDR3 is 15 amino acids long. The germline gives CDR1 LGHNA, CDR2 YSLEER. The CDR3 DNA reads TGCGCCAGCAGCCACAAGACGGGAATGGCAGATACGCAGTATTTT. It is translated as CASSHKTGMADTQYF.

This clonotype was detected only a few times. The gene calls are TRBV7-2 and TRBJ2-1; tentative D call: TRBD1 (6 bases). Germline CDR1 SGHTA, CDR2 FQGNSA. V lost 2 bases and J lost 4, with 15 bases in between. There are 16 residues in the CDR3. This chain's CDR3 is CASSLKAETGYNEQFF. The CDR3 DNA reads TGTGCCAGCAGCTTAAAGGCGGAGACAGGATACAATGAGCAGTTCTTC.

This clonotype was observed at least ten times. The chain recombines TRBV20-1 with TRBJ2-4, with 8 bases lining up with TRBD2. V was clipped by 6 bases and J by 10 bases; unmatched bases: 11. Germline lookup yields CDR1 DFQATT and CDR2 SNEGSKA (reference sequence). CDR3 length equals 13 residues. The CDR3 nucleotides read TGCAGTGCCCCTAACGGGGGGACTAGGATTCAGTACTTC. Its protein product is CSAPNGGTRIQYF.

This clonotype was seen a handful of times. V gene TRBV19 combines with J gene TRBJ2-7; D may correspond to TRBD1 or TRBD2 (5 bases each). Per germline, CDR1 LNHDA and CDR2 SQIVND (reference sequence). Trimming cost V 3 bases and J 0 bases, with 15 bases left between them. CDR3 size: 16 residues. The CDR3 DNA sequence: TGTGCCAGTAGTATCAGTCGGGACGTGAGCTCCTACGAGCAGTACTTC. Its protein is CASSISRDVSSYEQYF.

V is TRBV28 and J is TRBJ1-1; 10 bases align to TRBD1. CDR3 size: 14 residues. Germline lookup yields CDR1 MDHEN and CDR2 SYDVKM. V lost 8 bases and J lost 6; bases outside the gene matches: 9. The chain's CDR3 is CASLDRDRGSEAFF. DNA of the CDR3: TGTGCCAGCCTAGACCGGGACAGGGGATCTGAAGCTTTCTTT. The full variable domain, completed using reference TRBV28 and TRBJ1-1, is DVKVTQSSRYLVKRTGEKVFLECVQDMDHENMFWYRQDPGLGLRLIYFSYDVKMKEKGDIPEGYSVSREKKERFSLILESASTNQTSMYLCASLDRDRGSEAFFGQGTRLTVV.

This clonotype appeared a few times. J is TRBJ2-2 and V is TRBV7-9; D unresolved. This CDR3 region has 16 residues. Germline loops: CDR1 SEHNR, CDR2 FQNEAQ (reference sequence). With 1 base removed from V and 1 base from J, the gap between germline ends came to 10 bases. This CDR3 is CASSLEVAENTGELFF. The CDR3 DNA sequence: TGTGCCAGCAGCTTAGAAGTGGCGGAGAACACCGGGGAGCTGTTTTTT.

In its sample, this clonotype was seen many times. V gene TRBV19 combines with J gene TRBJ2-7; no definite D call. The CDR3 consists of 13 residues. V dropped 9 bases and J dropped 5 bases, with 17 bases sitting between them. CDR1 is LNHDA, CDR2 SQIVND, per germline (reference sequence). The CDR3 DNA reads TGTGCCAGCCTGATGGGCGTTTCTCACGAGCAGTACTTC. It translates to CASLMGVSHEQYF.

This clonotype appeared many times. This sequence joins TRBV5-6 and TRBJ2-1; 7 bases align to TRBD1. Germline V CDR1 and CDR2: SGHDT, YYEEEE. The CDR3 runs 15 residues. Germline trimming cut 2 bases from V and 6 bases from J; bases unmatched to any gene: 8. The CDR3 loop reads CASSFDRVGINEQFF. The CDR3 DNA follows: TGTGCCAGCAGCTTTGACAGGGTCGGTATCAATGAGCAGTTCTTC.

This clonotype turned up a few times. The CDR3 loop is CASSHSNVEQFF. The CDR3 nucleotides are TGCGCCAGCAGCCATTCTAACGTTGAGCAGTTCTTC. This chain links TRBV5-1 with TRBJ2-1; no firm D call. CDR3 size: 12 residues. V shed 4 bases and J shed 9 bases, with 11 bases lying between them. CDR1 is SGHRS, CDR2 YFSETQ, per germline.

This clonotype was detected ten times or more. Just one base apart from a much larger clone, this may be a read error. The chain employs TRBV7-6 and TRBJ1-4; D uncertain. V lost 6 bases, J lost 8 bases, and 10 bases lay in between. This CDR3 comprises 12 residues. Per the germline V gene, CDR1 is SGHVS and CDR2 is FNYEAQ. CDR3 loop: CASSLYGEKLFF. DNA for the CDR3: TGTGCCAGCAGTTTATATGGCGAAAAACTGTTTTTT.

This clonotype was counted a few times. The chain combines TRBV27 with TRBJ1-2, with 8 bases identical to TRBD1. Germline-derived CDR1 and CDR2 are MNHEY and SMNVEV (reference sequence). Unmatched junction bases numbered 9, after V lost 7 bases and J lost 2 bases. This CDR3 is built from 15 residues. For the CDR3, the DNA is TGTGCCAGCACCCCCGGCAGGGGGCTAAACTATGGCTACACCTTC. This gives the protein CASTPGRGLNYGYTF.

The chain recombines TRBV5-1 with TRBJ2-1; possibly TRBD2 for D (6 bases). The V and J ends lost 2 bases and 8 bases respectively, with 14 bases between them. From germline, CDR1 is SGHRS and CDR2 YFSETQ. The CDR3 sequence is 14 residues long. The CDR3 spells CASSLEGPGDEQFF. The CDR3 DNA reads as TGCGCCAGCAGCTTAGAGGGCCCGGGGGATGAGCAGTTCTTC.

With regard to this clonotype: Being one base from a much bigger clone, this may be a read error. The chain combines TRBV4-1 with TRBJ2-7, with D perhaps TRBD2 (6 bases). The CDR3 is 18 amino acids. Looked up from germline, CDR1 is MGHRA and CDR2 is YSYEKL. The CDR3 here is CASSQGSIGGPISYKQYF. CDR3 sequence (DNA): TGCGCCAGCAGCCAAGGTAGTATCGGGGGTCCAATATCCTACAAGCAGTACTTC.

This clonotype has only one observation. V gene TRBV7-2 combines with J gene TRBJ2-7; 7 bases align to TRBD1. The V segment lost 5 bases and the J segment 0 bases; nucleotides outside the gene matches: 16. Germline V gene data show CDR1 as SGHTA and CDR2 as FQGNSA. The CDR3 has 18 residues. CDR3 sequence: CASSPRTGLTRSSYEQYF. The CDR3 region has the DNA TGTGCCAGCAGCCCCCGGACAGGTCTAACTAGAAGCTCCTACGAGCAGTACTTC.

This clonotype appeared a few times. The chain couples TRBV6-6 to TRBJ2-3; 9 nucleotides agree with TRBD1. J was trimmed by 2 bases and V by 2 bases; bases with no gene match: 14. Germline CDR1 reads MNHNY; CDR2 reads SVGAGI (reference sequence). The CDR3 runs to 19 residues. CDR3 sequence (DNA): TGTGCCAGCAGTTACCCTACGCAGGGACAGGGTTTTGTCACAGATACGCAGTATTTT. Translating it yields CASSYPTQGQGFVTDTQYF.

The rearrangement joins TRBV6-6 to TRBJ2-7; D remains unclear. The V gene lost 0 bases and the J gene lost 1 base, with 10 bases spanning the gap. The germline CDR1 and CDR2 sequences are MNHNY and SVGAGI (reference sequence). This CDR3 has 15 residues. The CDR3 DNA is TGTGCCAGCAGTTACTCGAGATCCAAGTCCTACGAGCAGTACTTC. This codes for CASSYSRSKSYEQYF.

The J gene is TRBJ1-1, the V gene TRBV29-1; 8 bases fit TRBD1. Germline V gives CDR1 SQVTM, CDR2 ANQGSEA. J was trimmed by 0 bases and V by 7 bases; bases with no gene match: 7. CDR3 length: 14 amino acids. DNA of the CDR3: TGCAGCGCCAACAGGGGGGGGGTGAACACTGAAGCTTTCTTT. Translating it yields CSANRGGVNTEAFF.

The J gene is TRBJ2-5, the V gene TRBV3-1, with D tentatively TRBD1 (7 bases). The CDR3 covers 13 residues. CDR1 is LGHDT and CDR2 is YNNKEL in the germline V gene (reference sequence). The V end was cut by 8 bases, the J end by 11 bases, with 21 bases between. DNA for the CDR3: TGTGCCAGCGGGCAGGGGGGAGACAATGAGCAGTACTTC. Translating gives CASGQGGDNEQYF.

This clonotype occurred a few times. The CDR3 DNA follows: TGTGCCAGCAGTGAGGCTAGCGGGAGTGAGAATGAGCAGTTCTTC. Protein sequence: CASSEASGSENEQFF. The chain combines TRBV6-4 with TRBJ2-1, with TRBD2 identical over 10 bases. V lost 3 bases and J lost 7; bases outside the gene matches: 6. Germline V gene lookup returns CDR1 MRHNA and CDR2 SNTAGT. There are 15 residues in the CDR3.

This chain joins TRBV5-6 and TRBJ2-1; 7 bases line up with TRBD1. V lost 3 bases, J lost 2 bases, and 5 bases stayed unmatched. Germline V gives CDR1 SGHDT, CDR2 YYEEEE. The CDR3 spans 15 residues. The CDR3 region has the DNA TGTGCCAGCAGCTGGATGACAGGGCCCTACAATGAGCAGTTCTTC. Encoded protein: CASSWMTGPYNEQFF.

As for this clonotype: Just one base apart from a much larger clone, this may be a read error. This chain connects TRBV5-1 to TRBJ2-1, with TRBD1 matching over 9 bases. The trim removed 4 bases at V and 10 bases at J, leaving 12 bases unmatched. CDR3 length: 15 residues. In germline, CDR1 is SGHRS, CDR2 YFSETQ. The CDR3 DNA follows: TGCGCCAGCAGCCCAACGGACAGGGGATCCTACGAGCAGTTCTTC. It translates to CASSPTDRGSYEQFF.

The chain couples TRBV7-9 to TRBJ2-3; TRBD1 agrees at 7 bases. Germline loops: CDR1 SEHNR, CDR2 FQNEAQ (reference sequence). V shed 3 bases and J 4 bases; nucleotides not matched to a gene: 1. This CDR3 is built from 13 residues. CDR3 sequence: CASSFGTADTQYF. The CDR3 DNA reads TGTGCCAGCAGCTTTGGGACAGCAGATACGCAGTATTTT. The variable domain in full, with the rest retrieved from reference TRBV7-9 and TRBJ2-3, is DTGVSQNPRHKITKRGQNVTFRCDPISEHNRLYWYRQTLGQGPEFLTYFQNEAQLEKSRLLSDRFSAERPKGSFSTLEIQRTEQGDSAMYLCASSFGTADTQYFGPGTRLTVL.

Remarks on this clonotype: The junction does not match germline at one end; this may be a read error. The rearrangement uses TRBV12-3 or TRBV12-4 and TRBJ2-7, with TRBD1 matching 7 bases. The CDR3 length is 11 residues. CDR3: CASGRQGQHYF. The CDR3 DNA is TGTGCCAGCGGCAGACAGGGTCAGCATTACTTC.

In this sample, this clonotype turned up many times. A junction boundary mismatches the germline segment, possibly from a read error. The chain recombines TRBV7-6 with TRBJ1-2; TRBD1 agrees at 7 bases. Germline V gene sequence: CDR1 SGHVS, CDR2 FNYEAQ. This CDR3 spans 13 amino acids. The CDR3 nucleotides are TGTGCCAGCAGTTTAGCAGGGGGGTATGGCTACACCTTC. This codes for CASSLAGGYGYTF.

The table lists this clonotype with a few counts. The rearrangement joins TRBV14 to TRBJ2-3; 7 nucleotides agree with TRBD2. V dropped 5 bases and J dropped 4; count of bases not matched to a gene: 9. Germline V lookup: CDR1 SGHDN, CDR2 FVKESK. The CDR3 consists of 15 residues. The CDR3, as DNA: TGTGCCAGCAGCTTCCGGGACTACGGGTCAGATACGCAGTATTTT. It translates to CASSFRDYGSDTQYF.

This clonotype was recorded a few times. The DNA of the CDR3 is TGTGCCAGCAGTTCCACGACAGGCCGACAGCCCCAGCATTTT. This sequence encodes CASSSTTGRQPQHF. The chain carries TRBV6-2 or TRBV6-3 and TRBJ1-5, with D possibly TRBD1 on 6 matching bases. CDR3 size: 14 residues. V lost 4 bases, J lost 7 bases, and 14 bases lay in between. The V gene's germline CDR1 is MNHEY and CDR2 SVGEGT.

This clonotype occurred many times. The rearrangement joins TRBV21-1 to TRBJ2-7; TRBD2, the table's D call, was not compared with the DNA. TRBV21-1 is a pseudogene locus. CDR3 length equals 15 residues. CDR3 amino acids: CASSKKGSTGFEQYF. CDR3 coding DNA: TGTGCCAGCAGCAAAAAAGGGTCTACGGGGTTCGAGCAGTACTTC.

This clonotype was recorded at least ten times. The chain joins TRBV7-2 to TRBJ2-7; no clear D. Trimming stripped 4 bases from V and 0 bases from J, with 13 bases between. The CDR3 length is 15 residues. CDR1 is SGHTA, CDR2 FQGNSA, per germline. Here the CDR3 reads CASSYDTTISYEQYF. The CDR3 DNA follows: TGTGCCAGCAGCTACGATACGACAATCTCCTACGAGCAGTACTTC. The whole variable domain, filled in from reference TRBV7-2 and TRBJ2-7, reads GAGVSQSPSNKVTEKGKDVELRCDPISGHTALYWYRQSLGQGLEFLIYFQGNSAPDKSGLPSDRFSAERTGGSVSTLTIQRTQQEDSAVYLCASSYDTTISYEQYFGPGTRLTVT.

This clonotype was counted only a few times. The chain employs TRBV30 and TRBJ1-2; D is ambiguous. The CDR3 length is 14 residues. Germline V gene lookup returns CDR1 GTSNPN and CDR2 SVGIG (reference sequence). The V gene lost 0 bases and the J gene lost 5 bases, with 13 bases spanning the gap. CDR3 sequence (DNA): TGTGCCTGGAGTGTACAGCCCCCCGGGTATGGCTACACCTTC. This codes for CAWSVQPPGYGYTF.